Given below is one T cell receptor beta chain in context. Sequencing was performed with immunoSEQ multiplex PCR; in TCRdb, only in-frame clones are kept and a portion is missing. The sample yields about 75,000 clones, 85% to 90% seen once. The germline V gene encodes CDR1 LGHNA and CDR2 YNFKEQ. The CDR3 sequence is 15 residues long. Trimming cost V 0 bases and J 3 bases, with 12 bases left between them. This sample was included in a study of blood T cell repertoires in COVID-19. The sequencing sample was made of peripheral blood. The sequence was obtained from a human donor in a cohort sampled during active COVID-19. The chain uses TRBV4-2 and TRBJ2-7, with a possible D match to TRBD2 (6 bases). CDR3 in DNA: TGTGCCAGCAGCCAAGAGTGGGGGGAAATCTACGAGCAGTACTTC. Its translation: CASSQEWGEIYEQYF.